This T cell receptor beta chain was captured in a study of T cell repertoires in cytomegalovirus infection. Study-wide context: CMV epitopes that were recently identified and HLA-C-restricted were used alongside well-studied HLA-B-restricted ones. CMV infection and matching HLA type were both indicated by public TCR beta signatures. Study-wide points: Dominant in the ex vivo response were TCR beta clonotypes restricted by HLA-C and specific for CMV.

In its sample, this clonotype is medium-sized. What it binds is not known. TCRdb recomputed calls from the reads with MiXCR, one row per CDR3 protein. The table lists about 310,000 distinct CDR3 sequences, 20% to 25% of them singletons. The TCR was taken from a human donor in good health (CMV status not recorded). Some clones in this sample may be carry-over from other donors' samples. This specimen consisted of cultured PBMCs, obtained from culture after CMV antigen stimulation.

This CDR3 is CASSFPAVGELFF. The CDR3 DNA follows: TGTGCCAGCAGCTTCCCAGCCGTCGGGGAGCTGTTTTTT. The chain is built from TRBV7-2 and TRBJ2-2; no definite D call. The germline CDR1 and CDR2 sequences are SGHTA and FQGNSA. The V gene lost 3 bases and the J gene lost 7 bases, with 9 bases spanning the gap. The CDR3 covers 13 residues.